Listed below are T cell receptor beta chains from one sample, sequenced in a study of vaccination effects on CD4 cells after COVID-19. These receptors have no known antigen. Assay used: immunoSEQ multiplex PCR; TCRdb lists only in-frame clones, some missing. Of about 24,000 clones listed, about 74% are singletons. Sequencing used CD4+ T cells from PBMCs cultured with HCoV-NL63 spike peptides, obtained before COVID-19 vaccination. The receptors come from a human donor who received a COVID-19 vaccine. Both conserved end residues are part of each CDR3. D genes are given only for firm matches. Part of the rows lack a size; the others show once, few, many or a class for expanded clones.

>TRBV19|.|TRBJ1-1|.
CASNYRATMNTEAFF
TGTGCCAGTAATTACAGAGCAACCATGAACACTGAAGCTTTCTTT
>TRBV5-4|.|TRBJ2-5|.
CASSGRDGETQYF
TGTGCCAGCAGCGGCCGGGACGGGGAGACCCAGTACTTC
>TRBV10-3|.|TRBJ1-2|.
CAISEVGQGGYTF
TGTGCCATCAGTGAGGTGGGGCAAGGTGGCTACACCTTC
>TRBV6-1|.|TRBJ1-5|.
CASSKQEINQPQHF
TGTGCCAGCAGTAAACAGGAAATCAATCAGCCCCAGCATTTT
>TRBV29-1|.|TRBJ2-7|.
CSVIGARGTYEQYF
TGCAGCGTTATTGGCGCGAGGGGGACCTACGAGCAGTACTTC
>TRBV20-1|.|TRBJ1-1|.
CSASSQGPGLNTEAFF
TGCAGTGCTAGTTCCCAGGGCCCCGGGTTGAACACTGAAGCTTTCTTT
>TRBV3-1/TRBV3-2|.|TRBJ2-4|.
CASSRRSRGRNIQYF
TGTGCCAGCAGCCGAAGGTCCCGGGGAAGAAACATTCAGTACTTC
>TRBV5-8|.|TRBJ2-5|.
CASSLSSSQETQYF
TGTGCCAGCAGCTTGTCGTCCTCCCAAGAGACCCAGTACTTC
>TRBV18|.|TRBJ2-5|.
CASSEQALETQYF
TGTGCCAGCTCAGAACAGGCTTTGGAGACCCAGTACTTC
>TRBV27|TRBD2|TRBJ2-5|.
CASRRRRASGGPEAETQYF
TGTGCCAGCAGAAGGCGGCGCGCTAGCGGGGGCCCTGAAGCAGAGACCCAGTACTTC
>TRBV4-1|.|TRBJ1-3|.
CASSRSTPGIGKNTIYF
TGCGCCAGCAGCCGCTCTACTCCAGGGATCGGGAAAAACACCATATATTTT
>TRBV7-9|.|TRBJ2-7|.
CASSSGTSEQYF
TGTGCCAGCAGCTCCGGGACGTCCGAGCAGTACTTC
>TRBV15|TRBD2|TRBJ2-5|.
CATSRGLAGGETQYF
TGTGCCACCAGCAGGGGTCTAGCGGGAGGAGAGACCCAGTACTTC
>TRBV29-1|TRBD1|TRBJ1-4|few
CSVRQGPEKLFF
TGCAGCGTAAGACAGGGGCCCGAAAAACTGTTTTTT
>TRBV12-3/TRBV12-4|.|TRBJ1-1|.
CASSFRGNGEAFF
TGTGCCAGCAGTTTCCGGGGGAACGGTGAAGCTTTCTTT
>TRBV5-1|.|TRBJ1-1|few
CASSISGAGGTEAFF
TGCGCCAGCAGTATATCAGGGGCGGGTGGCACTGAAGCTTTCTTT
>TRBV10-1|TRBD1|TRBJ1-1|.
CASQRTGVTEAFF
TGCGCCAGCCAAAGGACAGGGGTTACTGAAGCTTTCTTT
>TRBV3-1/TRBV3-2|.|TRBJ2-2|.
CASGRLNTGELFF
TGTGCCAGCGGGAGACTAAACACCGGGGAGCTGTTTTTT
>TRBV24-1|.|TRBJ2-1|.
CATSGGSYNEQFF
TGTGCCACCAGTGGTGGGTCCTACAATGAGCAGTTCTTC
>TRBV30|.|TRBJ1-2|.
CAWVPLSNYGYTF
TGTGCCTGGGTCCCTCTATCTAACTATGGCTACACCTTC
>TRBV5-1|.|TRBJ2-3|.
CASSLDRDQDTQYF
TGCGCCAGCAGCTTGGACCGGGACCAGGATACGCAGTATTTT
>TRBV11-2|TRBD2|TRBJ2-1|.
CASSLTSGVYNEQFF
TGTGCCAGCAGCCTCACTAGCGGAGTCTACAATGAGCAGTTCTTC
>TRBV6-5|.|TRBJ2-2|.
CASSYSETGELFF
TGTGCCAGCAGTTACTCCGAGACCGGGGAGCTGTTTTTT
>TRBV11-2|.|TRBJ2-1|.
CASSLVSFVANEQFF
TGTGCCAGCAGCTTAGTGAGTTTTGTGGCCAATGAGCAGTTCTTC
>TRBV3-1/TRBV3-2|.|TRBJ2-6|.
CASTRGHTLSGANVLTF
TGTGCCAGCACCCGGGGGCACACCCTCTCTGGGGCCAACGTCCTGACTTTC
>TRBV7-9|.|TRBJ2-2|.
CASRLAGELFF
TGTGCCAGCAGATTGGCCGGGGAGCTGTTTTTT
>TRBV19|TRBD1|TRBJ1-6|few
CASMTTGGNSPLHF
TGTGCCAGTATGACGACAGGGGGTAATTCACCCCTCCACTTT
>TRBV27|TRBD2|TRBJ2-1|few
CASSFRTSGGREQFF
TGTGCCAGCAGTTTCCGTACTAGCGGGGGACGTGAGCAGTTCTTC
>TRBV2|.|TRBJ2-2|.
CASSPRWTGELFF
TGTGCCAGCAGCCCACGATGGACCGGGGAGCTGTTTTTT
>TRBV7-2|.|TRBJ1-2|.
CASSLFQSHSYGYTF
TGTGCCAGCAGCTTATTTCAGTCTCATAGCTATGGCTACACCTTC
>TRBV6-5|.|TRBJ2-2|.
CASSYTERYTGELFF
TGTGCCAGCAGTTACACCGAAAGGTACACCGGGGAGCTGTTTTTT
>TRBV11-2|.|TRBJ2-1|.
CASSPLPSNEQFF
TGTGCCAGCAGCCCTCTCCCTAGCAATGAGCAGTTCTTC
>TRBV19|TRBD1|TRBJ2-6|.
CASSLGQGPSSGANVLTF
TGTGCCAGTAGTCTCGGACAGGGCCCTAGCTCTGGGGCCAACGTCCTGACTTTC
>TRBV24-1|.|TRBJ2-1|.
CATSDFGAHEQFF
TGTGCCACCAGTGATTTCGGGGCTCATGAGCAGTTCTTC
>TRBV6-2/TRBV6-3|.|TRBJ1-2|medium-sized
CASSSSVNYGYTF
.
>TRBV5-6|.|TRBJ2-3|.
CASSLWMSDTQYF
TGTGCCAGCAGCTTATGGATGTCAGATACGCAGTATTTT
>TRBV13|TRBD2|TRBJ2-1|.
CASSLVASGGSDEQFF
TGTGCCAGCAGCTTAGTGGCTAGCGGGGGCTCGGATGAGCAGTTCTTC
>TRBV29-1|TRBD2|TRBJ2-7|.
CSVGLAGIEQYF
TGCAGCGTAGGACTAGCGGGAATCGAGCAGTACTTC
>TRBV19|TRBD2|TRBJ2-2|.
CATAFSGSRTGELFF
TGTGCCACCGCCTTTAGCGGGAGTCGGACCGGGGAGCTGTTTTTT
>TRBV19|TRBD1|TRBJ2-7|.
CASSIGRGFNEQYF
TGTGCCAGTAGTATAGGCAGGGGGTTCAACGAGCAGTACTTC
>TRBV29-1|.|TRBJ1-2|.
CSVVETDYGYTF
TGCAGCGTTGTAGAAACAGACTATGGCTACACCTTC
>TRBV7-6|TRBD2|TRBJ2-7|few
CASSLRLADTYEQYF
TGTGCCAGCAGCTTACGACTAGCGGATACCTACGAGCAGTACTTC
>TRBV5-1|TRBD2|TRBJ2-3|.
CASRLAGDPTDTQYF
TGCGCCAGCAGACTAGCGGGGGACCCCACAGATACGCAGTATTTT
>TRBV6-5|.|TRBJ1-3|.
CASRRDPGSGNTIYF
TGTGCCAGCAGGCGGGACCCTGGCTCTGGAAACACCATATATTTT
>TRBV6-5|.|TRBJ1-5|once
CASSHKGGHQPQHF
TGTGCCAGCAGTCACAAAGGGGGACATCAGCCCCAGCATTTT
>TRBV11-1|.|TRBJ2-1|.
CASSLEGSQPNEQFF
TGTGCCAGCAGCTTAGAAGGTAGTCAGCCCAATGAGCAGTTCTTC
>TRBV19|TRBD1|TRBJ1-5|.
CASSVTGIGQPQHF
TGTGCCAGTAGTGTGACAGGGATCGGTCAGCCCCAGCATTTT
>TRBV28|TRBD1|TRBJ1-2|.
CASRTGQGSGGYTF
TGTGCCAGCAGGACGGGACAGGGTTCGGGCGGCTACACCTTC
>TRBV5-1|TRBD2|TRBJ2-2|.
CASSLAGVAGTGELFF
TGCGCCAGCAGCTTGGCCGGGGTAGCGGGAACCGGGGAGCTGTTTTTT
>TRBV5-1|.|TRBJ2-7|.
CASSFGGGRSSEQYF
TGCGCCAGCAGCTTTGGAGGCGGAAGATCGAGCGAGCAGTACTTC
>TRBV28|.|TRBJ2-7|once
CASVGGPNREQYF
TGTGCCAGCGTTGGCGGACCGAACAGGGAGCAGTACTTC
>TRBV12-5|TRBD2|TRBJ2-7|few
CASGLPQPGLAGIVSYEQYF
TGTGCTAGTGGTTTGCCGCAACCGGGACTAGCGGGGATAGTATCCTACGAGCAGTACTTC
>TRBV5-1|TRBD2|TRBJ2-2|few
CASSLGGRNTGELFF
TGCGCCAGCAGCTTGGGCGGGAGGAACACCGGGGAGCTGTTTTTT